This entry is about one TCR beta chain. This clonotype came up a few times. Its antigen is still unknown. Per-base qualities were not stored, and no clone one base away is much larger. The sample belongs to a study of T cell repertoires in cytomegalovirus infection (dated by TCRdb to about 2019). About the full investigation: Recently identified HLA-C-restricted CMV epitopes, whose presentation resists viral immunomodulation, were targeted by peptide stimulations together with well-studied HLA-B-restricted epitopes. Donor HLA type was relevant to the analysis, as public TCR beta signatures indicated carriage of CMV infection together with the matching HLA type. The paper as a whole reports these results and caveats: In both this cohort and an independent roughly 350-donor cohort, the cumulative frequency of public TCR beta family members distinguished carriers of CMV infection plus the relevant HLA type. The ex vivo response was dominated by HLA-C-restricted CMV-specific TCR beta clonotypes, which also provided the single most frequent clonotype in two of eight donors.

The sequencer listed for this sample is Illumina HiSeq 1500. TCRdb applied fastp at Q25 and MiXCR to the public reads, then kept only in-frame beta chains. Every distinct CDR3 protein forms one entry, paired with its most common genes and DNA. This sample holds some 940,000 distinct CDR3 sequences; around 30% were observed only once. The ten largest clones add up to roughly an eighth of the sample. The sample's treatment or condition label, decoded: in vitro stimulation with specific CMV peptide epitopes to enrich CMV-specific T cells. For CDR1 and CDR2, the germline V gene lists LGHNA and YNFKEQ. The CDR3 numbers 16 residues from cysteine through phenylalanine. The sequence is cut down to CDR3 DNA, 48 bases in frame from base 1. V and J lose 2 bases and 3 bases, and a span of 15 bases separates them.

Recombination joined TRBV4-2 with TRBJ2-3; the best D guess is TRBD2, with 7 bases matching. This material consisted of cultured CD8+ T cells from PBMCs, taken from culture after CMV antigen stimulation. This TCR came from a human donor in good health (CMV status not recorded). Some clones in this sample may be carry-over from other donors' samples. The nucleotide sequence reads TGTGCCAGCAGCCAATTAAGGGGGGGTCGGACAGATACGCAGTATTTT. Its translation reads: CASSQLRGGRTDTQYF.